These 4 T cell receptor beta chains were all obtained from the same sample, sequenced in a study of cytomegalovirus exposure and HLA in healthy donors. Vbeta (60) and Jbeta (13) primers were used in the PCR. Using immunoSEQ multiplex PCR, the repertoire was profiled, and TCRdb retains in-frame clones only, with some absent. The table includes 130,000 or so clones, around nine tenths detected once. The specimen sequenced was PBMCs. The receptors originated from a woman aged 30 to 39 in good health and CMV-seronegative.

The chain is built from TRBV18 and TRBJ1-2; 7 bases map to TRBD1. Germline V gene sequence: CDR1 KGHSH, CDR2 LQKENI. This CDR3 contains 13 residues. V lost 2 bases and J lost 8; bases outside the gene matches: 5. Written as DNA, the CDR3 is TGTGCCAGCTCACCAGAGGGGGCGCGGGGCTACACCTTC. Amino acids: CASSPEGARGYTF.

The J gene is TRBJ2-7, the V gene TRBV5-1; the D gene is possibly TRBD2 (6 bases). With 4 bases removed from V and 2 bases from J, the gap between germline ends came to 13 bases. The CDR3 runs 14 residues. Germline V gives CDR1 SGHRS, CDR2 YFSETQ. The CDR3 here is CASSPRRGTYEQYF. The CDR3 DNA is TGCGCCAGCAGCCCCCGTCGGGGGACCTACGAGCAGTACTTC.

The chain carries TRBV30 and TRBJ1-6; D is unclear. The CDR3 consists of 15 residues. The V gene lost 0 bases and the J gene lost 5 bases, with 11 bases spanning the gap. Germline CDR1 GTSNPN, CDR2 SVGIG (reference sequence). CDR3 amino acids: CAWSVRGMDNSPLHF. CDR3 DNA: TGTGCCTGGAGTGTTCGGGGAATGGATAATTCACCCCTCCACTTT.

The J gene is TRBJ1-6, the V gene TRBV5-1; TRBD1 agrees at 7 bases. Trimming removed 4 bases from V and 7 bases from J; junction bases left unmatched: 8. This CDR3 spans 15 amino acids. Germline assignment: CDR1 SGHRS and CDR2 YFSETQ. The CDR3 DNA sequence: TGCGCCAGCAGCGTCGGACCGGGACAGAATTCACCCCTCCACTTT. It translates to CASSVGPGQNSPLHF.